This passage covers 30 T cell receptor beta chains from one sample sequenced in a study of blood T cell repertoires in COVID-19. Repertoires were generated with immunoSEQ multiplex PCR, while TCRdb's copy carries only in-frame clones and drops some. The table lists about 200,000 clones, 82% of them singletons. What was sequenced was peripheral blood. All receptors derive from a woman older than 75 with COVID-19, enrolled during active disease.

The V and J genes are TRBV2 and TRBJ1-6; D uncertain. Germline CDR1 reads SNHLY; CDR2 reads FYNNEI. CDR3 length equals 16 residues. The germline V and J ends were trimmed by 0 bases and 6 bases, with 12 bases remaining between them. CDR3 nucleotides: TGTGCCAGCAGTGAAGCATTGCCGAGGCGTAATTCACCCCTCCACTTT. Translating it yields CASSEALPRRNSPLHF.

V gene TRBV24-1 combines with J gene TRBJ2-1, with D hard to call. V lost 4 bases and J lost 8, with 11 bases in between. The CDR3 has 13 residues. Germline V gives CDR1 KGHDR, CDR2 SFDVKD. Here the CDR3 reads CATSDPSKDEQFF. The CDR3 DNA sequence: TGTGCCACCAGTGACCCGAGTAAAGATGAGCAGTTCTTC.

The count of this clone is one. The V and J genes are TRBV6-5 and TRBJ2-3; 7 nucleotides line up with TRBD1. The V and J ends lost 11 bases and 3 bases, in that order; junction bases with no gene match: 8. The V gene's germline CDR1 is MNHEY and CDR2 SVGAGI. The CDR3 is 13 residues long. CDR3 DNA sequence: TGTGCCGGGATGACAGGGTTGACAGATACGCAGTATTTT. Encoded protein: CAGMTGLTDTQYF.

CDR3 in amino acids: CAAGQATTNEKLFF. CDR3 DNA: TGTGCCGCCGGACAGGCGACAACTAATGAAAAACTGTTTTTT. The chain employs TRBV30 and TRBJ1-4; 7 nucleotides line up with TRBD1. Unmatched junction bases numbered 6, after V lost 8 bases and J lost 0 bases. The length of the CDR3 is 14 residues. CDR1 is GTSNPN, CDR2 SVGIG, per germline (reference sequence).

The genes are TRBV19 and TRBJ1-5; possible D gene TRBD1, 6 bases. In germline, CDR1 is LNHDA, CDR2 SQIVND (reference sequence). The CDR3 is made up of 15 amino acids. Trimming left V 0 bases short and J 2 bases short, with 8 bases between. DNA of the CDR3: TGTGCCAGTAGTATAGAGGGGGCTCGCAATCAGCCCCAGCATTTT. Translated: CASSIEGARNQPQHF.

This chain connects TRBV4-2 to TRBJ2-7; TRBD2 agrees at 7 bases. The CDR3 runs 15 residues. The V and J ends lost 3 bases and 4 bases, in that order; junction bases with no gene match: 9. Germline CDR1 is LGHNA and CDR2 is YNFKEQ. The CDR3 DNA reads as TGTGCCAGCAGCCACGGCATAGGCGGGAGTTACGAGCAGTACTTC. This translates into CASSHGIGGSYEQYF.

J is TRBJ2-1 and V is TRBV7-2; 10 nucleotides align to TRBD2. Germline CDR1 SGHTA, CDR2 FQGNSA. This CDR3 contains 18 residues. The trim removed 4 bases at V and 6 bases at J, leaving 15 bases unmatched. The CDR3 reads CASSSPSSSGSRFNEQFF. CDR3 sequence (DNA): TGTGCCAGCAGCTCGCCCTCCTCTAGCGGGAGCCGCTTCAATGAGCAGTTCTTC. Variable domain in full (rest from reference TRBV7-2 and TRBJ2-1): GAGVSQSPSNKVTEKGKDVELRCDPISGHTALYWYRQSLGQGLEFLIYFQGNSAPDKSGLPSDRFSAERTGGSVSTLTIQRTQQEDSAVYLCASSSPSSSGSRFNEQFFGPGTRLTVL.

A few counts support this clone. CDR3 DNA sequence: TGTGCCAGCAGCCTAGGTCAGGGGAACGATGGCTACACCTTC. This gives the protein CASSLGQGNDGYTF. The chain is built from TRBV4-2 and TRBJ1-2; TRBD1 might be the D (6 bases). Germline V lookup: CDR1 LGHNA, CDR2 YNFKEQ. V shed 4 bases and J shed 6 bases, with 15 bases lying between them. This CDR3 is 14 amino acids long.

The chain joins TRBV6-5 to TRBJ1-5, with TRBD1 as a possible D gene (6 bases). Germline V gives CDR1 MNHEY, CDR2 SVGAGI. This CDR3 is built from 15 residues. The V end was cut by 5 bases, the J end by 0 bases, with 11 bases between. The CDR3 nucleotides are TGTGCCAGCAGTCCGGGGGGCGGTAGCAATCAGCCCCAGCATTTT. The encoded protein is CASSPGGGSNQPQHF.

CDR3 coding DNA: TGCGCCAGCAGCTTGGTCCCAGGTCCCTATGGCTACACCTTC. This gives the protein CASSLVPGPYGYTF. The chain links TRBV5-1 to TRBJ1-2; no definite D call. The CDR3 runs to 14 residues. The V gene's germline CDR1 is SGHRS and CDR2 YFSETQ. V lost 0 bases and J 4 bases, leaving 10 bases between the germline ends. Supplemented by reference TRBV5-1 and TRBJ1-2, the full variable domain reads KAGVTQTPRYLIKTRGQQVTLSCSPISGHRSVSWYQQTPGQGLQFLFEYFSETQRNKGNFPGRFSGRQFSNSRSEMNVSTLELGDSALYLCASSLVPGPYGYTFGSGTRLTVV.

The chain uses TRBV6-5 and TRBJ1-2, with D perhaps matching TRBD1 (5 bases). Germline CDR1 and CDR2: MNHEY and SVGAGI. V was clipped by 11 bases and J by 4 bases, with 11 bases between them. This CDR3 has 11 residues. The CDR3 is CASLGGYGYTF. The CDR3 DNA reads as TGTGCCTCCCTCGGGGGCTATGGCTACACCTTC.

The CDR3 DNA sequence: TGTGCCAGCACCTCTTACAGGGCTACTGAAGCTTTCTTT. Protein: CASTSYRATEAFF. The J gene is TRBJ1-1, the V gene TRBV7-2, with D tentatively TRBD1 (6 bases). Germline V CDR1 and CDR2: SGHTA, FQGNSA. The length of the CDR3 is 13 residues. Deletions cut 7 bases from V and 5 bases from J, with 14 bases between. Based on the CDR3 plus reference TRBV7-2 and TRBJ1-1, the full variable domain is GAGVSQSPSNKVTEKGKDVELRCDPISGHTALYWYRQSLGQGLEFLIYFQGNSAPDKSGLPSDRFSAERTGGSVSTLTIQRTQQEDSAVYLCASTSYRATEAFFGQGTRLTVV.

The genes are TRBV24-1 and TRBJ2-1; TRBD2 matches at 13 bases. CDR3 length equals 15 residues. Unmatched junction bases numbered 1, after V lost 9 bases and J lost 0 bases. Germline CDR1 is KGHDR and CDR2 is SFDVKD. As DNA, the CDR3 is TGTGCCACCGGGACTAGCGGGGCCTCCTACAATGAGCAGTTCTTC. This codes for CATGTSGASYNEQFF.

This chain joins TRBV9 and TRBJ1-1, with D perhaps TRBD1 (6 bases). This CDR3 region has 14 residues. Germline loops: CDR1 SGDLS, CDR2 YYNGEE. V shed 0 bases and J shed 2 bases, with 8 bases lying between them. CDR3 sequence reads: CASSVVQGNTEAFF. Written as DNA, the CDR3 is TGTGCCAGCAGCGTAGTACAGGGTAACACTGAAGCTTTCTTT.

This rearrangement joins TRBV25-1 to TRBJ1-5; no clear D. CDR1 is MGHDK and CDR2 is SYGVNS in the germline V gene. Trimming took off 5 bases at V and 4 bases at J, with 6 bases between the two ends. This CDR3 has 12 residues. DNA for the CDR3: TGTGCCAGCAGTTTGTATAATCAGCCCCAGCATTTT. Translating gives CASSLYNQPQHF.

This chain links TRBV29-1 with TRBJ1-1; D is undetermined. Germline values: CDR1 SQVTM, CDR2 ANQGSEA. Trimming took 6 bases from V and 1 from J, leaving 12 bases between them. The CDR3 runs 13 residues. The DNA for the CDR3 is TGCAGCGTGGGAGGGCACCGGAACACTGAAGCTTTCTTT. Encoded protein: CSVGGHRNTEAFF.

The CDR3 reads CASSNQGADTGELFF. In DNA, the CDR3 is TGTGCCAGCAGTAATCAGGGGGCGGACACCGGGGAGCTGTTTTTT. The gene calls are TRBV2 and TRBJ2-2, with 8 bases matching TRBD1. Per the germline V gene, CDR1 is SNHLY and CDR2 is FYNNEI. V dropped 5 bases and J dropped 3; count of bases not matched to a gene: 5. The CDR3 spans 15 residues.

In regard to this clone: This sample includes further DNA sequences coding for the same CDR3. The chain joins TRBV7-3 to TRBJ1-1; D may be TRBD1 (5 bases). V was shortened by 5 bases and J by 1 base, with 8 bases between the two germline ends. The CDR3 has 13 residues. CDR1 is SGHTA and CDR2 is FQGTGA in the germline V gene. This CDR3 is CASSLQENTEAFF. DNA for the CDR3: TGTGCCAGCAGCCTACAGGAGAACACTGAAGCTTTCTTT.

The chain has TRBV10-3 and TRBJ1-2, with a possible D match to TRBD1 (5 bases). V gave up 4 bases and J gave up 3 bases, with 12 bases separating them. CDR1 and CDR2 (germline): ENHRY, SYGVKD. The CDR3 totals 14 residues. The CDR3 DNA follows: TGTGCCATCAGTGCAGGGCAAAACGACTATGGCTACACCTTC. Its protein is CAISAGQNDYGYTF.

This chain connects TRBV9 to TRBJ1-2, with 7 bases aligning to TRBD1. This CDR3 is 13 amino acids long. Germline V gene sequence: CDR1 SGDLS, CDR2 YYNGEE. Germline trimming cut 0 bases from V and 4 bases from J; bases unmatched to any gene: 0. The CDR3: CASSVDRGYGYTF. The CDR3 nucleotides read TGTGCCAGCAGCGTAGACAGGGGCTATGGCTACACCTTC.

The chain couples TRBV10-3 to TRBJ2-5, with D perhaps TRBD1 (7 bases). Germline V gene sequence: CDR1 ENHRY, CDR2 SYGVKD. This CDR3 comprises 15 residues. V lost 0 bases to trimming and J lost 1 base, with 9 bases between them. The CDR3 reads CAISESRGAQETQYF. CDR3 DNA sequence: TGTGCCATCAGTGAGTCCAGGGGGGCCCAAGAGACCCAGTACTTC.

The CDR3 protein is CASSKGYSNQPQHF. CDR3 sequence (DNA): TGTGCCAGTTCGAAGGGGTATAGCAATCAGCCCCAGCATTTT. This chain joins TRBV7-9 and TRBJ1-5; D possibly corresponds to TRBD1 (5 bases). V lost 9 bases and J 0 bases, leaving 12 bases between the germline ends. The length of the CDR3 is 14 residues. Germline CDR1 and CDR2: SEHNR and FQNEAQ (reference sequence).

The chain combines TRBV3-1 (or the pseudogene TRBV3-2) with TRBJ1-2; 7 bases line up with TRBD1. Germline V gene data show CDR1 as LGHDT and CDR2 as YNNKEL (reference sequence). The CDR3 consists of 13 residues. The ends lost 4 bases at V and 4 bases at J; junction bases unmatched: 3. CDR3 sequence: CASSPGQIYGYTF. CDR3 bases: TGTGCCAGCAGCCCGGGACAGATCTATGGCTACACCTTC.

J is TRBJ1-1 and V is TRBV7-8, with D uncertain. Trimming removed 5 bases at V and 3 bases at J, with 22 bases between. Germline CDR1 SGHVS, CDR2 FQNEAQ. There are 17 residues in the CDR3. This CDR3 reads CASSALPSRVRYTEAFF. The CDR3 coding sequence is TGTGCCAGCAGCGCCCTACCCTCGAGGGTAAGGTACACTGAAGCTTTCTTT.

The V call is TRBV5-6, the J call TRBJ1-5; D is undetermined. V shed 4 bases and J shed 0 bases, with 14 bases lying between them. The germline V gene has CDR1 SGHDT and CDR2 YYEEEE. This CDR3 region has 16 residues. Here the CDR3 reads CASSLRTDYSNQPQHF. Here the CDR3 DNA reads TGTGCCAGCAGCCTTAGGACTGACTATAGCAATCAGCCCCAGCATTTT.

The chain joins TRBV9 to TRBJ1-3; 7 bases align to TRBD1. Germline values: CDR1 SGDLS, CDR2 YYNGEE. Trimming cost V 1 base and J 5 bases; bases outside gene matches: 6. The CDR3 is made up of 15 amino acids. The CDR3: CASSVRQGSRNTIYF. The CDR3 coding sequence is TGTGCCAGCAGCGTACGACAGGGTTCTAGAAACACCATATATTTT.

The V gene is TRBV3-1 (or the pseudogene TRBV3-2), the J gene TRBJ1-2; D unresolved. Germline loops: CDR1 LGHDT, CDR2 YNNKEL (reference sequence). The CDR3 is 14 amino acids. V lost 6 bases and J 5 bases, leaving 16 bases between the germline ends. CDR3 nucleotide sequence: TGTGCCAGCAGTCGCCGGAACGCAGGATATGGCTACACCTTC. This encodes CASSRRNAGYGYTF.

The rearrangement joins TRBV2 to TRBJ1-1; no firm D call. V was shortened by 2 bases and J by 11 bases, with 12 bases between the two germline ends. Looked up from germline, CDR1 is SNHLY and CDR2 is FYNNEI. This CDR3 is built from 12 residues. The CDR3 protein is CASSERSRRAFF. CDR3 nucleotide sequence: TGTGCCAGCAGTGAAAGAAGCCGGAGGGCTTTCTTT.

This chain uses TRBV28 with TRBJ1-6, with 8 nucleotides matching TRBD1. Germline V gives CDR1 MDHEN, CDR2 SYDVKM. With V trimmed by 4 bases and J by 6 bases, 5 bases remained unmatched. This CDR3 has 15 amino acids. DNA for the CDR3: TGTGCCAGCAGTTCCTACAGGGGGACTAATTCACCCCTCCACTTT. Protein product: CASSSYRGTNSPLHF.

V and J are TRBV30 and TRBJ1-2, with 8 nucleotides matching TRBD1. The V gene's germline CDR1 is GTSNPN and CDR2 SVGIG (reference sequence). V shed 5 bases and J 4 bases; nucleotides not matched to a gene: 6. CDR3 size: 13 residues. CDR3 sequence (DNA): TGTGCCTGGCTGAGACAGGGGAGCTATGGCTACACCTTC. This translates into CAWLRQGSYGYTF.